A selection of T cell receptor beta chains follows, all from one sample in a study of blood T cells in healthy people across ages. TCRdb called the 5' RACE reads again in MiXCR, with one record for every CDR3 protein. The data show around 2 million distinct CDR3 sequences, roughly 43% seen once. Sequenced input: blood. The receptors originated from a human donor in good health. The CDR3 runs from the conserved cysteine through the conserved F or W. The D gene is left open where the match is weak. The size field is filled for only some rows; it gives once, few, many or a size class.

v_call: TRBV7-9
j_call: TRBJ2-5
d_call: NA
clone_size: few
cdr3_aa: CASSVQGWETQYF
cdr3_nt: TGTGCCAGCAGCGTTCAGGGGTGGGAGACCCAGTACTTC

v_call: TRBV30
j_call: TRBJ2-5
d_call: TRBD1
clone_size: few
cdr3_aa: CAWSLGQQYF
cdr3_nt: TGTGCCTGGAGTTTGGGACAGCAGTACTTC

v_call: TRBV4-3
j_call: TRBJ2-7
d_call: TRBD1
clone_size: few
cdr3_aa: CASSQDRPGTGAMQYF
cdr3_nt: TGCGCCAGCAGCCAAGATCGGCCCGGGACAGGGGCCATGCAGTACTTC

v_call: TRBV6-1
j_call: TRBJ2-5
d_call: TRBD1
clone_size: few
cdr3_aa: CASREYRGMKTQYF
cdr3_nt: TGTGCCAGCAGAGAGTACAGGGGGATGAAGACCCAGTACTTC

v_call: TRBV6-1
j_call: TRBJ1-1
d_call: NA
clone_size: NA
cdr3_aa: CASIGTEEAFF
cdr3_nt: TGTGCCAGCATTGGGACCGAGGAAGCTTTCTTT

v_call: TRBV4-2
j_call: TRBJ1-1
d_call: NA
clone_size: once
cdr3_aa: CASSQQDGVGPETFF
cdr3_nt: TGTGCCAGCAGCCAGCAGGACGGGGTCGGCCCTGAAACTTTCTTT

v_call: TRBV6-6
j_call: TRBJ1-2
d_call: NA
clone_size: NA
cdr3_aa: CASTDPDAANGYTF
cdr3_nt: TGTGCCAGCACCGACCCGGACGCTGCAAATGGCTACACCTTC

v_call: TRBV6-6
j_call: TRBJ2-7
d_call: NA
clone_size: few
cdr3_aa: CASSPAMGFSSYEQYF
cdr3_nt: TGTGCCAGCAGCCCGGCGATGGGCTTCAGCTCCTACGAGCAGTACTTC

v_call: TRBV27
j_call: TRBJ1-4
d_call: NA
clone_size: few
cdr3_aa: CACGTGGGKLFF
cdr3_nt: TGTGCCTGCGGTACCGGGGGGGGAAAACTGTTTTTT

v_call: TRBV3-1
j_call: TRBJ2-5
d_call: TRBD2
clone_size: NA
cdr3_aa: CASSPLLGLAGGQETQYF
cdr3_nt: TGTGCCAGCAGCCCCCTCCTGGGACTAGCGGGAGGACAAGAGACCCAGTACTTC

v_call: TRBV11-2
j_call: TRBJ2-7
d_call: NA
clone_size: NA
cdr3_aa: CASSSLAAISYEQYF
cdr3_nt: TGTGCCAGCAGCTCTTTAGCGGCGATCTCCTACGAGCAGTACTTC

v_call: TRBV5-1
j_call: TRBJ2-3
d_call: TRBD2
clone_size: NA
cdr3_aa: CASKDSNSGGTDTQYF
cdr3_nt: TGCGCCAGCAAGGATTCGAATAGCGGGGGCACAGATACGCAGTATTTT

v_call: TRBV7-6
j_call: TRBJ2-1
d_call: NA
clone_size: NA
cdr3_aa: CASSLADRGPRNEQFF
cdr3_nt: TGTGCCAGCAGCTTAGCGGATCGAGGACCTAGGAATGAGCAGTTCTTC

v_call: TRBV6-5
j_call: TRBJ1-1
d_call: NA
clone_size: NA
cdr3_aa: CASSVEGNPTEAFF
cdr3_nt: TGTGCCAGCAGTGTGGAAGGGAACCCCACTGAAGCTTTCTTT

v_call: TRBV20-1
j_call: TRBJ2-1
d_call: TRBD2
clone_size: NA
cdr3_aa: CSARDYLGLAGYNEQFF
cdr3_nt: TGCAGTGCTAGAGACTATTTGGGACTAGCGGGGTACAATGAGCAGTTCTTC

v_call: TRBV5-1
j_call: TRBJ2-5
d_call: NA
clone_size: NA
cdr3_aa: CASSSDNPRETQYF
cdr3_nt: TGCGCCAGCAGCTCCGACAACCCGAGGGAGACCCAGTACTTC

v_call: TRBV4-1
j_call: TRBJ2-2
d_call: TRBD2
clone_size: NA
cdr3_aa: CASSLFSSGGAWELFF
cdr3_nt: TGCGCCAGCAGCCTTTTTTCGAGCGGGGGGGCCTGGGAGCTGTTTTTT

v_call: TRBV7-9
j_call: TRBJ1-2
d_call: NA
clone_size: NA
cdr3_aa: CASSHPGLYYGYTF
cdr3_nt: TGTGCCAGCAGTCATCCAGGGTTGTACTATGGCTACACCTTC

v_call: TRBV3-1
j_call: TRBJ2-1
d_call: NA
clone_size: NA
cdr3_aa: CASSPGIISYNEQFF
cdr3_nt: TGTGCCAGCAGCCCGGGGATAATCTCCTACAATGAGCAGTTCTTC

v_call: TRBV6-2/TRBV6-3
j_call: TRBJ2-7
d_call: NA
clone_size: NA
cdr3_aa: CASSYDGNYEQYF
cdr3_nt: TGTGCCAGCAGTTACGACGGGAACTACGAGCAGTACTTC

v_call: TRBV6-2/TRBV6-3
j_call: TRBJ1-2
d_call: TRBD1
clone_size: many
cdr3_aa: CASSYEGRGNGYTF
cdr3_nt: TGTGCCAGCAGTTACGAGGGCAGGGGGAACGGCTACACCTTC

v_call: TRBV2
j_call: TRBJ2-1
d_call: NA
clone_size: NA
cdr3_aa: CVSSLRDEQFF
cdr3_nt: TGTGTCAGCAGTTTAAGGGATGAGCAGTTCTTC

v_call: TRBV20-1
j_call: TRBJ2-5
d_call: NA
clone_size: NA
cdr3_aa: CSARDLRRMGGQETQYF
cdr3_nt: TGCAGTGCTAGAGATCTCCGTCGGATGGGGGGACAAGAGACCCAGTACTTC

v_call: TRBV19
j_call: TRBJ2-4
d_call: NA
clone_size: NA
cdr3_aa: CASTPNGRDIQYF
cdr3_nt: TGTGCCAGTACTCCGAATGGCAGAGACATTCAGTACTTC

v_call: TRBV12-3/TRBV12-4
j_call: TRBJ2-7
d_call: NA
clone_size: NA
cdr3_aa: CASSYDQGYEQYF
cdr3_nt: TGTGCCAGCAGTTATGACCAGGGTTACGAGCAGTACTTC

v_call: TRBV20-1
j_call: TRBJ1-5
d_call: NA
clone_size: NA
cdr3_aa: CSARAGGRLIEISNQPQHF
cdr3_nt: TGCAGTGCTAGAGCCGGGGGGCGCCTAATAGAAATCAGCAATCAGCCCCAGCATTTT

v_call: TRBV11-2
j_call: TRBJ2-7
d_call: NA
clone_size: few
cdr3_aa: CASSRGRMIDEQYF
cdr3_nt: TGTGCCAGCAGCCGAGGCCGAATGATCGACGAGCAGTACTTC

v_call: TRBV20-1
j_call: TRBJ1-1
d_call: NA
clone_size: NA
cdr3_aa: CSARTSPGISLSSTEAFF
cdr3_nt: TGCAGTGCTAGGACCTCTCCCGGAATTTCCCTCAGCAGCACTGAAGCTTTCTTT

v_call: TRBV6-6
j_call: TRBJ2-5
d_call: TRBD1
clone_size: NA
cdr3_aa: CASSGHRGRRETQYF
cdr3_nt: TGTGCCAGCAGTGGACACAGGGGGCGTAGAGAGACCCAGTACTTC

v_call: TRBV7-2
j_call: TRBJ2-3
d_call: TRBD2
clone_size: NA
cdr3_aa: CASSFELALNTQYF
cdr3_nt: TGTGCCAGCAGCTTCGAACTAGCGCTTAATACGCAGTATTTT

v_call: TRBV4-1
j_call: TRBJ2-1
d_call: NA
clone_size: NA
cdr3_aa: CASSHRGFNEQFF
cdr3_nt: TGCGCCAGCAGCCACAGGGGATTCAATGAGCAGTTCTTC

v_call: TRBV11-2
j_call: TRBJ1-2
d_call: NA
clone_size: few
cdr3_aa: CASSHYVGVGYTF
cdr3_nt: TGTGCCAGCAGCCACTATGTTGGGGTTGGCTACACCTTC